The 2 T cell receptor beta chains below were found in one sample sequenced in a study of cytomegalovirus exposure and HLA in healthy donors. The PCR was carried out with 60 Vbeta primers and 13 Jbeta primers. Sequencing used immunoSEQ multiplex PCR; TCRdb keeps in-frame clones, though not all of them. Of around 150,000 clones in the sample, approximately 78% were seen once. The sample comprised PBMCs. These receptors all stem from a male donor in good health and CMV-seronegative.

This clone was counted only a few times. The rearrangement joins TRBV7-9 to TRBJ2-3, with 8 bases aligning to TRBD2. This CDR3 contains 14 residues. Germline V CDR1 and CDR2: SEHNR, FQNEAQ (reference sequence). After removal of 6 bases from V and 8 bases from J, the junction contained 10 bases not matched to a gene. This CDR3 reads CASRPEAGGSTQYF. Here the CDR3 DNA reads TGTGCCAGCAGACCGGAGGCGGGGGGCAGTACGCAGTATTTT.

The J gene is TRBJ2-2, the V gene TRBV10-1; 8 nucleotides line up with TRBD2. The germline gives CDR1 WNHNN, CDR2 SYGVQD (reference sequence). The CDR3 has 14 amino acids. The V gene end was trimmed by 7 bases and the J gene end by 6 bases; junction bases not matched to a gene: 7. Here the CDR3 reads CASMPGLVPGELFF. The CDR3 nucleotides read TGCGCCAGCATGCCGGGACTAGTTCCCGGGGAGCTGTTTTTT.